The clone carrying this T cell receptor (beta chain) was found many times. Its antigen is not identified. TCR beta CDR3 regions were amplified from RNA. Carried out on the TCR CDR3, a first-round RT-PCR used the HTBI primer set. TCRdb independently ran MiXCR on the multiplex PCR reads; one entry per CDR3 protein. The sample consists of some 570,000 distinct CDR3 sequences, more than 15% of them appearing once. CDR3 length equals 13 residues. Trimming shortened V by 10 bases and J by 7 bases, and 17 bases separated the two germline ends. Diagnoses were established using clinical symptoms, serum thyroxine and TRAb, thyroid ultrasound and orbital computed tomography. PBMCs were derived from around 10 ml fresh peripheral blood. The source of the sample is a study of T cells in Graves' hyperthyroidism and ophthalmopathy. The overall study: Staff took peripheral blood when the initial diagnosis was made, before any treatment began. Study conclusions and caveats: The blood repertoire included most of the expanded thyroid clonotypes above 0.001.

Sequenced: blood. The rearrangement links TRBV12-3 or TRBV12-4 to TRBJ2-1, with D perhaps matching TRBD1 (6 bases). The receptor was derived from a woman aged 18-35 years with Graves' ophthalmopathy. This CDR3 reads CATKTGTINEQFF. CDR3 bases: TGTGCCACCAAAACCGGGACAATAAATGAGCAGTTCTTC.